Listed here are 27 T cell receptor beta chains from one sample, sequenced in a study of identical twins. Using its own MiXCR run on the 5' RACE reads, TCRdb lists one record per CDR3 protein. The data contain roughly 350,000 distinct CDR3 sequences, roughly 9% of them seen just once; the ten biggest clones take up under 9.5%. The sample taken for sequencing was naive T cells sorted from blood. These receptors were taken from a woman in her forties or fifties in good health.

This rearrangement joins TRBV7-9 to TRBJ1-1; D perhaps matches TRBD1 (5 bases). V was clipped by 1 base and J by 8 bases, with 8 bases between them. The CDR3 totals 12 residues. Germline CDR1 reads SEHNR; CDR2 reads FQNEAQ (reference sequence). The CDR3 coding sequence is TGTGCCAGCAGCTTAGGGGCAGGGGAAGCTTTCTTT. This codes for CASSLGAGEAFF.

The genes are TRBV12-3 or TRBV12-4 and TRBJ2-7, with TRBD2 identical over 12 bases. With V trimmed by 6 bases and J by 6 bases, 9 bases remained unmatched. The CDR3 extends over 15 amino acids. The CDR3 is CASSRRLAGAGEQYF. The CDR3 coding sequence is TGTGCCAGCAGCCGTCGACTAGCGGGAGCCGGCGAGCAGTACTTC.

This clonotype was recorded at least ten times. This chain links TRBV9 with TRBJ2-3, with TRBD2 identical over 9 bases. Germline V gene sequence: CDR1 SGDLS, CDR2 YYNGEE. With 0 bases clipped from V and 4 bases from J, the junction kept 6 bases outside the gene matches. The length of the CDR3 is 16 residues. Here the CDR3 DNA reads TGTGCCAGCAGCGTAGAGGTAGCGGGAGCTCCAGATACGCAGTATTTT. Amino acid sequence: CASSVEVAGAPDTQYF. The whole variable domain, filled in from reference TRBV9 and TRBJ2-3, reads DSGVTQTPKHLITATGQRVTLRCSPRSGDLSVYWYQQSLDQGLQFLIQYYNGEERAKGNILERFSAQQFPDLHSELNLSSLELGDSALYFCASSVEVAGAPDTQYFGPGTRLTVL.

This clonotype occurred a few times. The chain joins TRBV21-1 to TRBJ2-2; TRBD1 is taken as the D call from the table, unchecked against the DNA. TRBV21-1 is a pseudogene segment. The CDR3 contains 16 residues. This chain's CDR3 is CASSMGGLSYTGELFF. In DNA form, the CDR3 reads TGTGCCAGCAGCATGGGGGGGCTGAGCTACACCGGGGAGCTGTTTTTT.

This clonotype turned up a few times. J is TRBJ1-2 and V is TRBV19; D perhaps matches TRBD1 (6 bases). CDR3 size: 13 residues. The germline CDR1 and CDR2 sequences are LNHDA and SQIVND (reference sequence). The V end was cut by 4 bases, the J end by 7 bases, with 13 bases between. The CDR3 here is CASSSNRASGYTF. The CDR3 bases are TGTGCCAGTAGTAGTAACAGGGCGAGTGGCTACACCTTC.

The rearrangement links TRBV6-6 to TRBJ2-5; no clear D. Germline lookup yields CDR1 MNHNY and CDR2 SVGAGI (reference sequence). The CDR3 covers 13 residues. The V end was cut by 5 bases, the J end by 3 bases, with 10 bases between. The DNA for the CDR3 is TGTGCCAGCAGTCGACGGTTGGAAGAGACCCAGTACTTC. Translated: CASSRRLEETQYF.

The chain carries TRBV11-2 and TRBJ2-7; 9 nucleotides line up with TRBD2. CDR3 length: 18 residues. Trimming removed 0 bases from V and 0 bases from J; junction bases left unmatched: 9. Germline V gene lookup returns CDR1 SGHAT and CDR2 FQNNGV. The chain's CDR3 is CASSLERPSGIHSYEQYF. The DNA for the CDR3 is TGTGCCAGCAGCTTAGAAAGGCCTAGCGGGATTCACTCCTACGAGCAGTACTTC.

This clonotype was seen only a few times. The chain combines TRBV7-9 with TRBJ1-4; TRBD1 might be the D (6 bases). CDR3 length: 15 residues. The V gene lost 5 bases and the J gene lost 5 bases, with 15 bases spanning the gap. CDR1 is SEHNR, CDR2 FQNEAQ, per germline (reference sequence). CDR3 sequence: CASSNTGTKNEKLFF. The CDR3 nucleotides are TGTGCCAGCAGCAACACCGGGACAAAGAATGAAAAACTGTTTTTT. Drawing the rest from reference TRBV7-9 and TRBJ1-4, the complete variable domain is DTGVSQNPRHKITKRGQNVTFRCDPISEHNRLYWYRQTLGQGPEFLTYFQNEAQLEKSRLLSDRFSAERPKGSFSTLEIQRTEQGDSAMYLCASSNTGTKNEKLFFGSGTQLSVL.

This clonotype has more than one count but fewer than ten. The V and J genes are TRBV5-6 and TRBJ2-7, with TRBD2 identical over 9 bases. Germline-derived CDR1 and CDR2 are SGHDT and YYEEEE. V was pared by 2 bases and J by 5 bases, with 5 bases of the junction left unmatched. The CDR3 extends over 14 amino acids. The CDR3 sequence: CASSFGLASNEQYF. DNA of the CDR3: TGTGCCAGCAGCTTCGGACTAGCGAGCAACGAGCAGTACTTC.

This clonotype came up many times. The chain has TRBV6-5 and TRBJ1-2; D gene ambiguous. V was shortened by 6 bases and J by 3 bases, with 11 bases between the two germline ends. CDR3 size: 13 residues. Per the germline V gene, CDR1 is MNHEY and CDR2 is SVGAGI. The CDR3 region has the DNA TGTGCCAGCAGATCGGACGGGGACTATGGCTACACCTTC. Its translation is CASRSDGDYGYTF.

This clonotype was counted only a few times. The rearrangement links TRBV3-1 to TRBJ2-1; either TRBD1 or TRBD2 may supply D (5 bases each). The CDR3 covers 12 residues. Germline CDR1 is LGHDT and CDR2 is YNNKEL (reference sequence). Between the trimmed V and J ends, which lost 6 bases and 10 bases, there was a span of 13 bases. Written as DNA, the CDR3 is TGTGCCAGCAGTCAGGACTGGACAGAGCAGTTCTTC. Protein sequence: CASSQDWTEQFF.

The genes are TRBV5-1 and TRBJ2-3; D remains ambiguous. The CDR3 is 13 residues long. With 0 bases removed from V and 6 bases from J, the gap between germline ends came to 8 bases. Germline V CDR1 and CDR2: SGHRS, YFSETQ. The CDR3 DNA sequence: TGCGCCAGCAGCTTGGAACCCCTGGATACGCAGTATTTT. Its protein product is CASSLEPLDTQYF.

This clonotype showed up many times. The CDR3 is CASSGTSGNQPQHF. The CDR3 bases are TGTGCCAGCAGTGGGACATCCGGCAATCAGCCCCAGCATTTT. This rearrangement joins TRBV12-3 or TRBV12-4 to TRBJ1-5, with D possibly TRBD1 on 6 matching bases. There are 14 residues in the CDR3. With 5 bases removed from V and 2 bases from J, the gap between germline ends came to 10 bases.

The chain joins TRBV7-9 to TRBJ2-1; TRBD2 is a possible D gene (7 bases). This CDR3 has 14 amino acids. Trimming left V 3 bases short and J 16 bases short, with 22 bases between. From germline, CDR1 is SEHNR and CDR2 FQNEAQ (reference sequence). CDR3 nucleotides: TGTGCCAGCAGCTTGGACGGGGGGCTTGTCTTCGGATTCTTC. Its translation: CASSLDGGLVFGFF.

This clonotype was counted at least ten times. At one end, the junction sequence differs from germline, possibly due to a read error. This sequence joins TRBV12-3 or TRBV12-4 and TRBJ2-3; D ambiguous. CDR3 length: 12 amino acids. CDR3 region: CASSQSTDTQYF. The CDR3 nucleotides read TGCGCCAGCAGCCAGTCCACAGATACGCAGTATTTT.

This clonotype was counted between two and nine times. The CDR3 sequence is CASSPTGRSSGNTIYF. CDR3 bases: TGCGCCAGCAGCCCCACGGGACGGAGCTCTGGAAACACCATATATTTT. The chain is built from TRBV4-1 and TRBJ1-3; a weak D match, TRBD1 (5 bases). CDR1 is MGHRA, CDR2 YSYEKL, per germline. This CDR3 spans 16 amino acids. Trimming cost V 4 bases and J 0 bases, with 13 bases left between them.

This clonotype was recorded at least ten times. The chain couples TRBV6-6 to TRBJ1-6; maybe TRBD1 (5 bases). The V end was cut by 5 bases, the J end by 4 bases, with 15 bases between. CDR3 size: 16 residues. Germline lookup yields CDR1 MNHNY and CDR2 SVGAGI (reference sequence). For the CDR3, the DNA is TGTGCCAGCAGTACCCCTTTGGGGGGATATAATTCACCCCTCCACTTT. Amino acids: CASSTPLGGYNSPLHF.

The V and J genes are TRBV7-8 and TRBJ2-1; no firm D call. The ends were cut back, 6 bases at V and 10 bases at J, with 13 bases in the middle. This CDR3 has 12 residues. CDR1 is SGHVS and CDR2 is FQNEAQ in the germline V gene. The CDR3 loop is CASSHVGSEQFF. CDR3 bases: TGTGCCAGCAGTCATGTCGGGTCGGAGCAGTTCTTC.

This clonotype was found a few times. The CDR3 protein is CASSLTKADREAFF. The CDR3 DNA sequence: TGTGCCAGCAGCTTAACCAAGGCAGACCGAGAAGCTTTCTTT. The V gene is TRBV11-2, the J gene TRBJ1-1; unclear D gene. The CDR3 runs 14 residues. Germline V gene lookup returns CDR1 SGHAT and CDR2 FQNNGV. Between the trimmed V and J ends, which lost 2 bases and 8 bases, there was a span of 15 bases.

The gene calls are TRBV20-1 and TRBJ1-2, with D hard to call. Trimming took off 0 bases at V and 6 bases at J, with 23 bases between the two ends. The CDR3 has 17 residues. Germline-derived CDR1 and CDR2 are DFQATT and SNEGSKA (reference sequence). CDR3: CSAREGGHSVILDGYTF. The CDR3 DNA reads TGCAGTGCTAGAGAGGGAGGTCACTCGGTTATTCTCGATGGCTACACCTTC.

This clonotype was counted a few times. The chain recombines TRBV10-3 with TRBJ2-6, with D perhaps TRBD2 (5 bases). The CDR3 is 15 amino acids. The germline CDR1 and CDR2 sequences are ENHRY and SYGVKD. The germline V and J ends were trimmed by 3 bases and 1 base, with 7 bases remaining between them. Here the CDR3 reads CAISERGSGANVLTF. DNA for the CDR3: TGTGCCATCAGTGAACGGGGATCTGGGGCCAACGTCCTGACTTTC.

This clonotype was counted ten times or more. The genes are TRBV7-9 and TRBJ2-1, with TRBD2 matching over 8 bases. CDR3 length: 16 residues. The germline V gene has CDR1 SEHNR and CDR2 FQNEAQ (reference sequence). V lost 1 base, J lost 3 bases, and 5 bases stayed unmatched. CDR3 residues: CASSLVLAGLYNEQFF. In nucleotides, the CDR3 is TGTGCCAGCAGCTTAGTTCTAGCGGGCCTCTACAATGAGCAGTTCTTC.

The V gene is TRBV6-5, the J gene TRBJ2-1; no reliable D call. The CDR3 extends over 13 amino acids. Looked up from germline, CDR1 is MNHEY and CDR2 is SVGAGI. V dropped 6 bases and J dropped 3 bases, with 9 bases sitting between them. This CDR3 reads CASRQGYYNEQFF. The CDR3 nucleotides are TGTGCCAGCAGGCAAGGTTACTACAATGAGCAGTTCTTC.

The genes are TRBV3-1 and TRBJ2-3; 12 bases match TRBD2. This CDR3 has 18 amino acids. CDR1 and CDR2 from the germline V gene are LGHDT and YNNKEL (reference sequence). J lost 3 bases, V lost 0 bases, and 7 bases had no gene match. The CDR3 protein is CASSQDPTSGRMTDTQYF. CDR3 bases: TGTGCCAGCAGCCAAGATCCAACTAGCGGGAGGATGACAGATACGCAGTATTTT.

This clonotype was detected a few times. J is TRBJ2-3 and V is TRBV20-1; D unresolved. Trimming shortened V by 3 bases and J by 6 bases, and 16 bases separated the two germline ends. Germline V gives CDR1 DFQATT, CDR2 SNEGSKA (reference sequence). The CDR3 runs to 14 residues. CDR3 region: CSARWLEAFDTQYF. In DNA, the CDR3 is TGCAGTGCTAGGTGGCTAGAAGCGTTCGATACGCAGTATTTT.

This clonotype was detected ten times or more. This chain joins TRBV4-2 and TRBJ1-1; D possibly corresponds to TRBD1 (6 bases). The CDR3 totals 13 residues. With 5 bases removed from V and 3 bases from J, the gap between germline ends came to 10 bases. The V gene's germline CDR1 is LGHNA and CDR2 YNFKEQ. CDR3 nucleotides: TGTGCCAGCAGCGGCGAGGGGGACACTGAAGCTTTCTTT. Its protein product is CASSGEGDTEAFF.

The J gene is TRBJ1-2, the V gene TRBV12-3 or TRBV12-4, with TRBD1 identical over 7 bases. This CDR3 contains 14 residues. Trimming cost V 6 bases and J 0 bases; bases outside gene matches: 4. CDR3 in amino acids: CASSPTGSNYGYTF. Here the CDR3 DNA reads TGTGCCAGCAGCCCGACAGGGTCTAACTATGGCTACACCTTC.